These T cell receptor beta chains were read from a single sample in a study of early T cells in non-severe SARS-CoV-2 infection. TCRdb fed the 5' RACE reads into MiXCR, producing one record per CDR3 protein. This sample carries fewer than 60,000 distinct CDR3 sequences, about 9.3% of them seen once, and the ten largest clones take about 15%. The sequenced sample was whole blood. Receptor source: an adult who was a healthcare worker with PCR-confirmed SARS-CoV-2 infection or an uninfected control (not recorded which). CDR3s include the opening cysteine and the closing phenylalanine or tryptophan. D genes are given only for firm matches. Part of the rows lack a size; the others show once, few, many or a class for expanded clones.

TRBJ2-5 - few TRBV25-1 CASSALIWGEETQYF TGTGCCAGCAGTGCCTTAATTTGGGGGGAGGAGACCCAGTACTTC
TRBJ1-3 - many TRBV2 CASSAVGMGGNTIYF TGTGCCAGCAGTGCAGTCGGTATGGGCGGAAACACCATATATTTT
TRBJ2-2 - many TRBV29-1 CSASGRNTGELFF TGCAGCGCTTCCGGGAGGAACACCGGGGAGCTGTTTTTT
TRBJ2-2 TRBD2 many TRBV19 CASSGLGNTGELFF TGTGCCAGCTCGGGACTAGGGAACACCGGGGAGCTGTTTTTT
TRBJ2-2 - few TRBV28 CARQRNTGELFF TGTGCCAGGCAGCGGAACACCGGGGAGCTGTTTTTT
TRBJ2-4 - few TRBV7-3 CASSARHREGNIQYF TGTGCCAGCAGCGCACGTCACAGGGAGGGAAACATTCAGTACTTC
TRBJ2-1 - many TRBV7-3 CASGTGAGNEQFF TGTGCCAGCGGGACGGGGGCCGGGAATGAGCAGTTCTTC
TRBJ1-3 TRBD1 few TRBV7-2 CASSLFHFRGPDTIYF TGTGCCAGCAGCTTATTCCATTTCAGGGGGCCGGACACCATATATTTT
TRBJ2-7 - many TRBV9 CASSVGLGATYEQYF TGTGCCAGCAGCGTAGGATTAGGGGCGACCTACGAGCAGTACTTC
TRBJ2-7 TRBD1 - TRBV28 CASSDRDEQYF TGTGCCAGCAGTGACAGGGACGAGCAGTACTTC
TRBJ1-1 TRBD1 many TRBV6-5 CASSRPPGTGGSPRNTEAFF TGTGCCAGCAGCCGACCGCCCGGGACAGGGGGCTCCCCGCGGAACACTGAAGCTTTCTTT
TRBJ2-1 TRBD2 many TRBV10-3 CAIIWAGSAGGLYNEQFF TGTGCCATCATTTGGGCAGGGTCAGCGGGAGGACTCTACAATGAGCAGTTCTTC
TRBJ2-1 TRBD2 many TRBV6-2/TRBV6-3 CASSRTSGRDEQFF TGTGCCAGCAGCCGGACTAGCGGGAGGGATGAGCAGTTCTTC
TRBJ1-1 - few TRBV14 CASSQAAGVNTEAFF TGTGCCAGCAGCCAAGCAGCAGGGGTGAACACTGAAGCTTTCTTT
TRBJ2-3 TRBD2 - TRBV20-1 CSASSLAGGATDTQYF TGCAGTGCTAGTTCCTTAGCGGGAGGGGCCACAGATACGCAGTATTTT
TRBJ2-7 - few TRBV19 CASSIESFMAGNPYEQYF TGTGCCAGTAGTATCGAGTCGTTTATGGCAGGCAACCCCTACGAGCAGTACTTC
TRBJ1-2 TRBD1 many TRBV6-1 CASSLSSGGSYGYTF TGTGCCAGCAGTCTTTCTTCAGGGGGTTCCTATGGCTACACCTTC